One and the same sample provided the 25 T cell receptor beta chains below, sequenced in a study of blood T cell repertoires in COVID-19. Sequenced by immunoSEQ multiplex PCR; TCRdb stores in-frame clones only, minus some. The sample lists around 8,800 clones, about 90% occurring once. Sequenced: peripheral blood. All receptors come from a man aged 60-69 years with acute or convalescent COVID-19.

The V gene is TRBV27, the J gene TRBJ2-5; D may be TRBD2 (6 bases). Trimming removed 6 bases at V and 5 bases at J, with 25 bases between. Germline-derived CDR1 and CDR2 are MNHEY and SMNVEV (reference sequence). The CDR3 covers 17 residues. CDR3 nucleotides: TGTGCCAGCAGCCTTCTGGGGGACTCCCGGCTCGAGGAGACCCAGTACTTC. Amino acids: CASSLLGDSRLEETQYF.

The rearrangement uses TRBV4-2 and TRBJ1-5; D is uncertain. Trimming removed 0 bases at V and 4 bases at J, with 7 bases between. Germline assignment: CDR1 LGHNA and CDR2 YNFKEQ. The CDR3 runs to 14 residues. CDR3 nucleotide sequence: TGTGCCAGCAGCCAAGAGACGGGAAATCAGCCCCAGCATTTT. Residues: CASSQETGNQPQHF.

This clone came up once. The chain couples TRBV5-4 to TRBJ1-1, with D perhaps matching TRBD1 (5 bases). V was pared by 4 bases and J by 3 bases, with 13 bases between. The CDR3 length is 14 residues. Germline CDR1 is SGHNT and CDR2 is YYREEE (reference sequence). CDR3 amino acids: CASSLGTTYTEAFF. CDR3 coding DNA: TGTGCCAGCAGCCTCGGGACTACCTACACTGAAGCTTTCTTT.

This clone was detected only a few times. The chain uses TRBV29-1 and TRBJ2-5, with 7 bases identical to TRBD1. Germline assignment: CDR1 SQVTM and CDR2 ANQGSEA. The CDR3 contains 14 residues. The trim removed 7 bases at V and 1 base at J, leaving 9 bases unmatched. CDR3 in amino acids: CSGRPGTAQETQYF. The CDR3 coding sequence is TGCAGCGGGAGACCCGGGACAGCCCAAGAGACCCAGTACTTC.

This chain joins TRBV10-2 and TRBJ2-1; tentative D call: TRBD2 (5 bases). Germline V gene data show CDR1 as WSHSY and CDR2 as SAAADI. The CDR3 has 11 amino acids. The V end lost 5 bases, the J end lost 7 bases, and 6 bases lay between the germline ends. CDR3 nucleotides: TGCGCCAGCAGTCCGGGGAATGAGCAGTTCTTC. Translated, it gives CASSPGNEQFF.

This CDR3 reads CATKETQYF. CDR3 nucleotides: TGTGCCACTAAAGAGACCCAGTACTTC. The V call is TRBV6-4, the J call TRBJ2-5; D is unresolved. The V gene lost 10 bases and the J gene lost 3 bases, with 3 bases spanning the gap. CDR1 is MRHNA and CDR2 is SNTAGT in the germline V gene. The CDR3 runs 9 residues.

This chain joins TRBV2 and TRBJ2-7, with D possibly matching TRBD2 (5 bases). The CDR3 covers 14 residues. V was cut by 5 bases and J by 3 bases, with 14 bases left in between. From germline, CDR1 is SNHLY and CDR2 FYNNEI. In DNA form, the CDR3 reads TGTGCCAGCAGTCTAGCCCTATTGGGCTACGAGCAGTACTTC. This sequence encodes CASSLALLGYEQYF.

CDR3 in DNA: TGTGCCAGCAGCTCACAGGGCACTGAAGCTTTCTTT. This translates into CASSSQGTEAFF. This rearrangement joins TRBV13 to TRBJ1-1; tentatively, D is TRBD1 (6 bases). Trimming took off 4 bases at V and 4 bases at J, with 7 bases between the two ends. Germline lookup yields CDR1 PRHDT and CDR2 FYEKMQ (reference sequence). The CDR3 runs to 12 residues. Together with reference TRBV13 and TRBJ1-1, the CDR3 gives the full variable domain: AAGVIQSPRHLIKEKRETATLKCYPIPRHDTVYWYQQGPGQDPQFLISFYEKMQSDKGSIPDRFSAQQFSDYHSELNMSSLELGDSALYFCASSSQGTEAFFGQGTRLTVV.

CDR3 in amino acids: CASSSRLAGEWDEQYF. CDR3 bases: TGTGCCAGCAGCTCCCGACTAGCGGGAGAGTGGGACGAGCAGTACTTC. The V gene is TRBV5-6, the J gene TRBJ2-7, with 12 bases fitting TRBD2. The length of the CDR3 is 16 residues. V lost 3 bases to trimming and J lost 5 bases; unmatched junction nucleotides: 9. The germline CDR1 and CDR2 sequences are SGHDT and YYEEEE.

The rearrangement links TRBV5-6 to TRBJ1-1, with D unclear. V dropped 0 bases and J dropped 4 bases, with 13 bases sitting between them. The CDR3 consists of 15 residues. CDR1 and CDR2 from the germline V gene are SGHDT and YYEEEE. The CDR3 sequence is CASSLVGGQSTEAFF. As DNA, the CDR3 is TGTGCCAGCAGCTTGGTGGGCGGGCAGTCCACTGAAGCTTTCTTT.

The chain couples TRBV27 to TRBJ2-1; 7 bases map to TRBD1. Per germline, CDR1 MNHEY and CDR2 SMNVEV (reference sequence). V shed 2 bases, J shed 3 bases, and the junction held 1 base outside the gene matches. CDR3 length: 14 amino acids. CDR3 region: CASSLRTGYNEQFF. Here the CDR3 DNA reads TGTGCCAGCAGTTTACGGACAGGCTACAATGAGCAGTTCTTC.

The V gene is TRBV28, the J gene TRBJ2-1, with a weak D call TRBD2 (6 bases). Germline loops: CDR1 MDHEN, CDR2 SYDVKM. The V and J ends lost 6 bases and 1 base respectively, with 16 bases between them. The CDR3 loop spans 16 amino acids. The CDR3 bases are TGTGCCAGCAGGCCCGGAGGGACGGATTCCTACAATGAGCAGTTCTTC. Encoded protein: CASRPGGTDSYNEQFF.

The chain couples TRBV5-6 to TRBJ2-3; D is possibly TRBD1 (5 bases). CDR1 and CDR2 (germline): SGHDT, YYEEEE. The length of the CDR3 is 14 residues. The V end lost 4 bases, the J end lost 0 bases, and 9 bases lay between the germline ends. The CDR3 region has the DNA TGTGCCAGCAGCGGGGCCTCTAGCACAGATACGCAGTATTTT. This encodes CASSGASSTDTQYF.

The chain recombines TRBV9 with TRBJ1-4; 8 bases align to TRBD1. The CDR3 contains 15 residues. Germline V gene sequence: CDR1 SGDLS, CDR2 YYNGEE. V was clipped by 3 bases and J by 6 bases; unmatched bases: 7. In DNA form, the CDR3 reads TGTGCCAGCAGCGCAGGGGGCTCGCGACATGAAAAACTGTTTTTT. It translates to CASSAGGSRHEKLFF.

This rearrangement joins TRBV19 to TRBJ2-2; 7 bases are shared with TRBD1. The CDR3 sequence is 15 residues long. The V gene end was trimmed by 2 bases and the J gene end by 6 bases; junction bases not matched to a gene: 6. From germline, CDR1 is LNHDA and CDR2 SQIVND (reference sequence). In DNA form, the CDR3 reads TGTGCCAGTAGTATAATCGACAGGGCTGCCGGGGAGCTGTTTTTT. This encodes CASSIIDRAAGELFF.

The gene calls are TRBV6-6 and TRBJ2-1; 13 bases map to TRBD2. With V trimmed by 0 bases and J by 9 bases, 5 bases remained unmatched. This CDR3 has 16 residues. From germline, CDR1 is MNHNY and CDR2 SVGAGI (reference sequence). CDR3 DNA sequence: TGTGCCAGCAGTTACTCGACTAGCGGGGGGTCCGGTGAGCAGTTCTTC. As protein: CASSYSTSGGSGEQFF.

This chain joins TRBV11-1 and TRBJ1-1; D is uncertain. CDR1 SGHAT and CDR2 FQDESV come from the germline V gene (reference sequence). The CDR3 covers 14 residues. V was trimmed by 1 base and J by 1 base, leaving 7 bases between them. The CDR3 bases are TGTGCCAGCAGCTTAGGGGGAGGGAACACTGAAGCTTTCTTT. It specifies CASSLGGGNTEAFF.

The chain has TRBV3-1 (or the pseudogene TRBV3-2) and TRBJ2-5; D might be TRBD1 (5 bases). This CDR3 has 18 amino acids. Deletions cut 0 bases from V and 5 bases from J, with 22 bases between. The germline V gene encodes CDR1 LGHDT and CDR2 YNNKEL (reference sequence). The CDR3 nucleotides read TGTGCCAGCAGCCAAGATAATCGTATGGCAGGGAATTTGGAGACCCAGTACTTC. Translating it yields CASSQDNRMAGNLETQYF.

With regard to this clone: Relative to the germline gene, one junction end is altered; a read error may explain this. CDR3 sequence reads: CASSWWREAYEQYF. CDR3 DNA: TGTGCCAGTAGTTGGTGGCGGGAGGCCTACGAGCAGTACTTC. This rearrangement joins TRBV6-6 to TRBJ2-7; 8 nucleotides match TRBD2. Germline CDR1 and CDR2: MNHNY and SVGAGI (reference sequence). The CDR3 contains 14 residues.

This clone was seen only once. V and J are TRBV27 and TRBJ1-1; 8 bases are shared with TRBD1. This CDR3 is built from 16 residues. Germline trimming cut 1 base from V and 5 bases from J; bases unmatched to any gene: 9. CDR1 is MNHEY and CDR2 is SMNVEV in the germline V gene (reference sequence). The CDR3 sequence: CASSLFPGGRWTEAFF. The CDR3 coding sequence is TGTGCCAGCAGTTTATTCCCAGGGGGCAGGTGGACTGAAGCTTTCTTT.

The chain couples TRBV6-5 to TRBJ1-1; D is possibly TRBD1 (5 bases). From germline, CDR1 is MNHEY and CDR2 SVGAGI. This CDR3 has 13 residues. Trimming took 0 bases from V and 4 from J, leaving 6 bases between them. The CDR3 coding sequence is TGTGCCAGCAGTTACTCGGGGCGCACTGAAGCTTTCTTT. Translation: CASSYSGRTEAFF.

The rearrangement uses TRBV5-6 and TRBJ1-3, with D possibly matching TRBD1 (5 bases). Germline V gives CDR1 SGHDT, CDR2 YYEEEE. V was cut by 3 bases and J by 4 bases, with 14 bases left in between. The CDR3 runs 15 residues. The CDR3 DNA reads as TGTGCCAGCAGCTGGAATGGGGCACCGGGAAACACCATATATTTT. Residues: CASSWNGAPGNTIYF. Supplemented by reference TRBV5-6 and TRBJ1-3, the full variable domain reads DAGVTQSPTHLIKTRGQQVTLRCSPKSGHDTVSWYQQALGQGPQFIFQYYEEEERQRGNFPDRFSGHQFPNYSSELNVNALLLGDSALYLCASSWNGAPGNTIYFGEGSWLTVV.

The rearrangement uses TRBV4-2 and TRBJ2-1; 7 bases match TRBD2. The CDR3 is 15 residues long. Losses at the gene ends were 4 bases for V and 8 bases for J; bases not matched to a gene: 11. CDR1 is LGHNA, CDR2 YNFKEQ, per germline. CDR3 protein: CASSRLADGQYEQFF. DNA of the CDR3: TGTGCCAGCAGCCGCCTAGCGGACGGCCAATATGAGCAGTTCTTC.

The chain joins TRBV30 to TRBJ1-2; 9 bases map to TRBD1. The germline V gene encodes CDR1 GTSNPN and CDR2 SVGIG (reference sequence). The junction had 8 bases not matched to a gene; V was cut back by 0 bases and J by 6 bases. The CDR3 has 15 residues. CDR3 nucleotides: TGTGCCTGGAGTGTTCGAAGTACAGGGGGCGATGGCTACACCTTC. Translating it yields CAWSVRSTGGDGYTF.

The table lists this clone with a few counts. The genes are TRBV29-1 and TRBJ1-2; 7 bases agree with TRBD1. The CDR3 runs to 11 residues. V trimming: 6 bases; J trimming: 4 bases; junction bases outside the gene matches: 2. Per the germline V gene, CDR1 is SQVTM and CDR2 is ANQGSEA. CDR3 protein: CSVRDSYGYTF. CDR3 nucleotides: TGCAGCGTCCGGGACAGCTATGGCTACACCTTC.